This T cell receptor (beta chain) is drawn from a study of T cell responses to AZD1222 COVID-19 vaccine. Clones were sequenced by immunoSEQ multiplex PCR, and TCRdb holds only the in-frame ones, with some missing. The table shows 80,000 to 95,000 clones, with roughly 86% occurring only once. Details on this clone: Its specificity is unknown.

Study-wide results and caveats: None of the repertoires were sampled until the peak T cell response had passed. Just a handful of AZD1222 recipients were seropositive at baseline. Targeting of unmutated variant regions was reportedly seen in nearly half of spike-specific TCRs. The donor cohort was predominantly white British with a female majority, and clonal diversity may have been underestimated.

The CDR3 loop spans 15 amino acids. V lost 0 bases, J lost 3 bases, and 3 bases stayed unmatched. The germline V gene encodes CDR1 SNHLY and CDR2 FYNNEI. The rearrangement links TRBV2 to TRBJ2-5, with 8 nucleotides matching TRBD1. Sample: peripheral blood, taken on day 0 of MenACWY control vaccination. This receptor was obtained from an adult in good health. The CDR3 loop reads CASSEASGGKETQYF. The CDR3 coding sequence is TGTGCCAGCAGTGAAGCTTCAGGGGGCAAAGAGACCCAGTACTTC.